This T cell receptor (beta chain) was sequenced in a study of OX40 agonist ivuxolimab in advanced cancers. On the study more broadly: Patients achieving partial responses numbered three: one hepatocellular carcinoma case and two cutaneous melanoma cases.

Clones were read by immunoSEQ multiplex PCR, and TCRdb kept only the in-frame ones, dropping some. This sample carries about 59,000 clones, 87% of them seen once, and the ten largest clones take 0.3% to 0.4%. The table lists this clone with a count of one. What it binds is not known. V lost 6 bases to trimming and J lost 8 bases, with 8 bases between them. CDR1 is MDHEN, CDR2 SYDVKM, per germline. The length of the CDR3 is 12 residues. Study-wide results and caveats: Both CD4+ and CD8+ T cell populations in blood had undergone clonal expansion by week 6 at 0.1 to 3.0 mg/kg.

This receptor was taken from an adult with an advanced solid tumor such as melanoma, head and neck, liver or kidney cancer. Specimen: CD4+ or CD8+ T cells sorted from blood, collected in a trial of the OX40 agonist ivuxolimab. The rearrangement uses TRBV28 and TRBJ1-6; unclear D gene. CDR3 region: CASSRVDSPLHF. The CDR3 DNA reads as TGTGCCAGCAGCCGGGTGGATTCACCCCTCCACTTT.